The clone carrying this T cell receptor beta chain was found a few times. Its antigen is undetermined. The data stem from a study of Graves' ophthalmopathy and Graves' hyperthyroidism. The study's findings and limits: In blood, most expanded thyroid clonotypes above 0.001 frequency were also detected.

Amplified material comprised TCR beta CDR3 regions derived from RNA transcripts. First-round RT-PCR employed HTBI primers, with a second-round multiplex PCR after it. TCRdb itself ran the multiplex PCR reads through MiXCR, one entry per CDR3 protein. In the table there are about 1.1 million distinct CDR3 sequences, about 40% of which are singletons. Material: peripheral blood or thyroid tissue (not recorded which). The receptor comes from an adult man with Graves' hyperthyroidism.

In DNA form, the CDR3 reads TGTGCCAGCAGCCCCCGGGACAGCGATCCGAGGGGATACGAGCAGTACTTC. Its protein product is CASSPRDSDPRGYEQYF. The V and J genes are TRBV12-3 or TRBV12-4 and TRBJ2-7; the match to TRBD1 covers 7 bases. The CDR3 has 17 amino acids. The V and J ends lost 6 bases and 4 bases, in that order; junction bases with no gene match: 18.